This entry lists 5 T cell receptor beta chains sequenced from one sample in a study of T-cell memory formation after mild COVID-19 (dated by TCRdb to 2020 to 2022). Libraries were made using 5' RACE. Sequencing instrument: Illumina NovaSeq 6000. The public reads were reanalyzed by TCRdb: fastp trimming at Q25, MiXCR alignment, in-frame beta chains only. Under each unique CDR3 protein, matching rows form one entry showing the most common genes and DNA. The sample records more than 350,000 distinct CDR3 sequences, about a sixth of which are singletons. About 22% of the sample is in the top ten clones. Sequencing was carried out using PBMCs or a T cell subset sorted from them (not recorded which). Every receptor here comes from a man in his late teens or twenties who had mild COVID-19 (a few samples of this study predate the infection). The sample titles of this study are shuffled in the database, so cell type and time point are left out; the donor was told from shared clones.

The chain couples TRBV4-3 to TRBJ2-7; D is uncertain. With 1 base removed from V and 2 bases from J, the gap between germline ends came to 12 bases. This CDR3 is 15 amino acids long. Germline lookup yields CDR1 LGHNA and CDR2 YSLEER. The CDR3 DNA reads TGCGCCAGCAGCCAAGTTTTGGCAGCCACCTACGAGCAGTACTTC. Translation gives CASSQVLAATYEQYF.

The J gene is TRBJ2-5, the V gene TRBV6-2 or TRBV6-3, with TRBD2 identical over 7 bases. The length of the CDR3 is 14 residues. Germline assignment: CDR1 MNHEY and CDR2 SVGEGT. The J segment lost 2 bases and the V segment lost 6 bases, leaving 6 bases of the junction unmatched. As DNA, the CDR3 is TGTGCCAGCAGGACCGGGACTACACAAGAGACCCAGTACTTC. Encoded protein: CASRTGTTQETQYF.

This clonotype has a handful of counts. The chain uses TRBV7-2 and TRBJ2-3; 9 positions match TRBD1. CDR3 length: 16 residues. The junction had 6 bases not matched to a gene; V was cut back by 5 bases and J by 0 bases. Germline V gene sequence: CDR1 SGHTA, CDR2 FQGNSA. CDR3 sequence reads: CASSRQGGISTDTQYF. In DNA form, the CDR3 reads TGTGCCAGCAGCCGACAGGGGGGTATTAGCACAGATACGCAGTATTTT. Filled out from reference TRBV7-2 and TRBJ2-3, the complete variable domain reads GAGVSQSPSNKVTEKGKDVELRCDPISGHTALYWYRQSLGQGLEFLIYFQGNSAPDKSGLPSDRFSAERTGGSVSTLTIQRTQQEDSAVYLCASSRQGGISTDTQYFGPGTRLTVL.

The V and J genes are TRBV6-5 and TRBJ2-3; D ambiguous. Germline V CDR1 and CDR2: MNHEY, SVGAGI. The V end was cut by 5 bases, the J end by 4 bases, with 4 bases between. The CDR3 has 11 residues. The CDR3 spells CASSDADTQYF. The CDR3 DNA reads TGTGCCAGCAGTGACGCAGATACGCAGTATTTT.

The V and J genes are TRBV5-3 and TRBJ2-7; 8 bases are a match to TRBD1. TRBV5-3 is noted as an ORF with a role that remains uncertain. Losses at the gene ends were 1 base for V and 2 bases for J; bases not matched to a gene: 11. This CDR3 is 17 amino acids long. The CDR3 DNA sequence: TGTGCCAGAAGCTTGCAGAAGGACAGGGAGGCCCCCTACGAGCAGTACGTC. Protein sequence: CARSLQKDREAPYEQYV.